This T cell receptor beta chain comes out of a study of technical replicates of blood from several donors. Assay: immunoSEQ multiplex PCR; the TCRdb copy retains only in-frame clones and omits some. This sample has over 70,000 clones, with approximately 95% found just once. Germline-derived CDR1 and CDR2 are SEHNR and FQNEAQ (reference sequence). The V and J ends lost 2 bases and 14 bases respectively, with 10 bases between them. The CDR3 contains 11 residues. The TCR was taken from a human donor in good health. The source material was T cells isolated from PBMCs. The rearrangement uses TRBV7-9 and TRBJ2-1; TRBD1 is a possible D gene (6 bases). This chain's CDR3 is CASSLTRGEFF. The CDR3 nucleotides are TGTGCCAGCAGCTTAACCAGGGGCGAGTTCTTC. The entire variable domain, with the rest obtained from reference TRBV7-9 and TRBJ2-1, is as follows: DTGVSQNPRHKITKRGQNVTFRCDPISEHNRLYWYRQTLGQGPEFLTYFQNEAQLEKSRLLSDRFSAERPKGSFSTLEIQRTEQGDSAMYLCASSLTRGEFFGPGTRLTVL.